This TCR beta chain was obtained from a study of glioma-infiltrating T cells after dendritic cell vaccination. Study information: Between the early 2000s and the early 2010s, patients got autologous tumor lysate-pulsed dendritic cell vaccines.

Germline CDR1 is SGDLS and CDR2 is YYNGEE. There are 14 residues in the CDR3. With V trimmed by 3 bases and J by 3 bases, 6 bases remained unmatched. Method: immunoSEQ multiplex PCR; TCRdb's copy keeps in-frame clones and lacks some. The sample has roughly 100,000 clones; roughly four fifths are singletons. The sequence derives from a human donor with glioblastoma. Sequenced material: blood, taken before dendritic cell vaccination. This chain uses TRBV9 with TRBJ2-7; TRBD1 agrees at 7 bases. The CDR3 DNA reads as TGTGCCAGCAGCGCAGGACAGGCGCACTACGAGCAGTACTTC. This translates into CASSAGQAHYEQYF.